This TCR beta chain derives from a study of cytomegalovirus exposure and HLA in healthy donors. General observations from the study: Among donors in an Asian-associated ancestry cluster, a later analysis reportedly found fewer N-insertions than the roughly 670-donor mean.

V was clipped by 1 base and J by 3 bases, with 15 bases between them. The CDR3 sequence is 16 residues long. CDR1 and CDR2 (germline): MNHEY, SVGAGI. PCR was performed using 60 Vbeta and 13 Jbeta primers. Assay used: immunoSEQ multiplex PCR; TCRdb lists only in-frame clones, some missing. The repertoire holds about 160,000 clones, with 80% to 90% as singletons. The sample holds one count of this clone. Its cognate antigen is unknown. This sequence originates from a man between 18 and 29 years old in good health and CMV-seropositive. The sample taken for sequencing was PBMCs. This chain joins TRBV6-5 and TRBJ1-2, with D perhaps matching TRBD1 (5 bases). This chain's CDR3 is CASSYFRDLLDYGYTF. DNA of the CDR3: TGTGCCAGCAGTTACTTCAGGGACTTGCTGGACTATGGCTACACCTTC.